A single sample gave rise to the 19 T cell receptor beta chains below, sequenced in a study of response to subunit inactivated influenza vaccine. From the RT-PCR reads, TCRdb called clonotypes with MiXCR, one entry per CDR3 protein. The sample consists of just over 300,000 distinct CDR3 sequences, about 20% of them appearing once. Here the sequenced sample was PBMCs from blood, taken approximately 20 months after vaccination. The receptors were sampled from a man aged 50-75 years who received an inactivated influenza vaccine.

This clonotype was seen a handful of times. The J gene is TRBJ2-1, the V gene TRBV5-8; 7 bases match TRBD1. This CDR3 contains 14 residues. V dropped 6 bases and J dropped 7; count of bases not matched to a gene: 10. CDR1 is SGHTS and CDR2 is YDEGEE in the germline V gene. CDR3 DNA: TGTGCCAGCACCAGAGCAGGGGGTTGGAATGAGCAGTTCTTC. Translation gives CASTRAGGWNEQFF.

This clonotype was picked up a small number of times. The chain uses TRBV5-1 and TRBJ1-1, with 10 bases that match TRBD1. The V gene end was trimmed by 4 bases and the J gene end by 5 bases; junction bases not matched to a gene: 5. This CDR3 has 14 residues. Germline-derived CDR1 and CDR2 are SGHRS and YFSETQ. CDR3 sequence reads: CASSVTGGGTEAFF. In DNA, the CDR3 is TGCGCCAGCAGCGTGACAGGGGGCGGGACTGAAGCTTTCTTT.

This clonotype has just a few counts. The rearrangement uses TRBV29-1 and TRBJ1-2; possibly TRBD1 for D (5 bases). Per germline, CDR1 SQVTM and CDR2 ANQGSEA. This CDR3 is 15 amino acids long. V was shortened by 0 bases and J by 0 bases, with 11 bases between the two germline ends. The CDR3 sequence: CSVEDRDGANYGYTF. CDR3 DNA: TGCAGCGTTGAAGACCGGGACGGGGCTAACTATGGCTACACCTTC.

A few counts support this clonotype. CDR3: CASSLGPSIYNEQFF. As DNA, the CDR3 is TGCGCCAGCAGCTTGGGGCCCAGTATTTACAATGAGCAGTTCTTC. The chain uses TRBV5-1 and TRBJ2-1; D is undetermined. CDR3 length: 15 amino acids. Per the germline V gene, CDR1 is SGHRS and CDR2 is YFSETQ. V was cut by 0 bases and J by 4 bases, with 11 bases left in between.

The rearrangement joins TRBV29-1 to TRBJ2-3; 15 bases align to TRBD2. The germline V gene encodes CDR1 SQVTM and CDR2 ANQGSEA. With 6 bases clipped from V and 0 bases from J, the junction kept 7 bases outside the gene matches. The CDR3 runs 17 residues. In DNA, the CDR3 is TGCAGCGTGCGGACTAGCGGGAGGGATTCTAGCACAGATACGCAGTATTTT. Amino acids: CSVRTSGRDSSTDTQYF.

The chain combines TRBV2 with TRBJ1-3; D unresolved. CDR3 length: 12 amino acids. V lost 4 bases and J lost 0, with 1 base in between. Per germline, CDR1 SNHLY and CDR2 FYNNEI. The CDR3 nucleotides are TGTGCCAGCAGTGTCTCTGGAAACACCATATATTTT. This sequence encodes CASSVSGNTIYF.

The chain couples TRBV6-1 to TRBJ1-2, with 7 bases matching TRBD1. Germline CDR1 MNHNS, CDR2 SASEGT. V lost 6 bases to trimming and J lost 4 bases; unmatched junction nucleotides: 8. The CDR3 sequence is 14 residues long. The CDR3 DNA reads TGTGCCAGCAGCGATCGACAGGGAAGCTATGGCTACACCTTC. Translation gives CASSDRQGSYGYTF.

This clonotype was seen a handful of times. This rearrangement joins TRBV7-2 to TRBJ1-6; perhaps TRBD1 as D (6 bases). CDR3 length: 17 amino acids. The V gene's germline CDR1 is SGHTA and CDR2 FQGNSA. The V end lost 0 bases, the J end lost 0 bases, and 9 bases lay between the germline ends. The CDR3 region is CASSLAGGASYNSPLHF. The DNA of the CDR3 is TGTGCCAGCAGCTTAGCCGGGGGGGCCTCCTATAATTCACCCCTCCACTTT.

The chain recombines TRBV20-1 with TRBJ1-6, with a weak D call TRBD1 (5 bases). Trimming cost V 2 bases and J 9 bases, with 20 bases left between them. Germline CDR1 reads DFQATT; CDR2 reads SNEGSKA (reference sequence). The CDR3 spans 16 residues. DNA for the CDR3: TGCAGTGCTAGACCATACCGGGGAGGGGAAGGTTCACCCCTCCACTTT. Protein: CSARPYRGGEGSPLHF.

The chain links TRBV11-2 to TRBJ2-3; 7 bases map to TRBD1. With V trimmed by 3 bases and J by 6 bases, 3 bases remained unmatched. Germline values: CDR1 SGHAT, CDR2 FQNNGV. This CDR3 is 13 amino acids long. The CDR3 protein is CASSLGTADTQYF. The CDR3 DNA is TGTGCCAGCAGCTTGGGGACAGCCGATACGCAGTATTTT.

This chain uses TRBV18 with TRBJ2-2, with 7 bases identical to TRBD1. CDR1 and CDR2 (germline): KGHSH, LQKENI. Trimming removed 3 bases from V and 0 bases from J; junction bases left unmatched: 4. The CDR3 extends over 16 amino acids. The DNA of the CDR3 is TGTGCCAGCTCACCTCGACAGGGAACGAACACCGGGGAGCTGTTTTTT. As protein: CASSPRQGTNTGELFF.

The chain carries TRBV15 and TRBJ2-5; 12 bases match TRBD2. V gave up 0 bases and J gave up 1 base; unmatched junction bases: 6. Germline assignment: CDR1 LNHNV and CDR2 YYDKDF (reference sequence). The CDR3 contains 18 residues. CDR3 region: CATSRDLLAGGLQETQYF. Here the CDR3 DNA reads TGTGCCACCAGCAGAGATCTACTAGCGGGAGGTCTCCAAGAGACCCAGTACTTC.

The V call is TRBV14, the J call TRBJ1-2; tentatively, D is TRBD1 (6 bases). CDR1 is SGHDN, CDR2 FVKESK, per germline. The CDR3 has 13 residues. The ends were cut back, 1 base at V and 4 bases at J, with 7 bases in the middle. CDR3 region: CASSQGQVYGYTF. The CDR3 region has the DNA TGTGCCAGCAGCCAAGGACAGGTCTATGGCTACACCTTC.

The chain couples TRBV7-2 to TRBJ1-3, with unresolved D. V gave up 5 bases and J gave up 1 base, with 15 bases separating them. Looked up from germline, CDR1 is SGHTA and CDR2 is FQGNSA. The CDR3 is 16 amino acids. The CDR3: CASSPMVKGSGNTIYF. The CDR3 coding sequence is TGTGCCAGCAGCCCTATGGTAAAGGGTTCTGGAAACACCATATATTTT.

The chain employs TRBV29-1 and TRBJ2-7; D gene unclear. The germline CDR1 and CDR2 sequences are SQVTM and ANQGSEA. The V and J ends lost 4 bases and 0 bases respectively, with 4 bases between them. CDR3 length: 11 residues. The CDR3 loop reads CSVVNSYEQYF. Written as DNA, the CDR3 is TGCAGCGTTGTAAACTCCTACGAGCAGTACTTC.

This clonotype was counted between two and nine times. The CDR3 here is CASSYGGFTLHF. CDR3 DNA sequence: TGTGCCAGCAGTTACGGGGGGTTCACCCTCCACTTT. The chain is built from TRBV6-2 or TRBV6-3 and TRBJ1-6; D perhaps matches TRBD1 (5 bases). The germline V gene has CDR1 MNHEY and CDR2 SVGEGT. The CDR3 runs 12 residues. Trimming shortened V by 2 bases and J by 14 bases, and 10 bases separated the two germline ends.

This clonotype was seen once. A much larger clone differs from this one at a single base, so this may be a read error. The V and J genes are TRBV12-3 or TRBV12-4 and TRBJ1-5; D not certain. The CDR3 has 13 amino acids. The V and J ends lost 2 bases and 3 bases respectively, with 5 bases between them. CDR3 bases: TGTGCCAGCAGTTTATCAGACAATCAGCCCCAGCATTTT. Translating gives CASSLSDNQPQHF.

V and J are TRBV29-1 and TRBJ1-5; TRBD1 aligns across 8 bases. There are 13 residues in the CDR3. Per germline, CDR1 SQVTM and CDR2 ANQGSEA. V gave up 7 bases and J gave up 8 bases; unmatched junction bases: 10. CDR3 amino acids: CSAQGAKGEPQHF. Written as DNA, the CDR3 is TGCAGCGCCCAGGGGGCGAAGGGGGAGCCCCAGCATTTT.

This clonotype was picked up a small number of times. This chain joins TRBV20-1 and TRBJ1-1; D gene uncertain. Germline assignment: CDR1 DFQATT and CDR2 SNEGSKA (reference sequence). V was clipped by 1 base and J by 6 bases, with 9 bases between them. The CDR3 contains 12 residues. The CDR3 region is CSARGVRPEAFF. CDR3 bases: TGCAGTGCTAGAGGGGTTAGACCTGAAGCTTTCTTT.